This T cell receptor (beta chain) was documented in a study of T cells in Graves' hyperthyroidism and ophthalmopathy. General study points: Ophthalmopathy was distinguished from stable hyperthyroidism by 13 V-J signatures.

This clonotype came up a few times. Its specificity is not known. Germline V gene sequence: CDR1 SGHVS, CDR2 FQNEAQ. This CDR3 contains 15 residues. Trimming cost V 1 base and J 7 bases; bases outside gene matches: 4. Researchers took RNA transcripts and amplified the TCR beta CDR3 regions from them. First-round RT-PCR of the TCR CDR3 relied on the HTBI primer set. TCRdb re-called the multiplex PCR reads with MiXCR, one entry per CDR3 protein. Among hundreds of thousands of distinct CDR3 sequences listed, roughly 45% were seen once. The sequence came from an adult man with Graves' disease, either hyperthyroidism or ophthalmopathy (not recorded which). The chain links TRBV7-8 to TRBJ1-6; 7 bases line up with TRBD1. Sequencing was done on a sample of peripheral blood or thyroid tissue (not recorded which). CDR3 amino acids: CASSLEQGKNSPLHF. The CDR3 nucleotides read TGTGCCAGCAGCTTAGAACAGGGGAAGAATTCACCCCTCCACTTT. The whole variable domain, remainder taken from reference TRBV7-8 and TRBJ1-6, is GAGVSQSPRYKVAKRGQDVALRCDPISGHVSLFWYQQALGQGPEFLTYFQNEAQLDKSGLPSDRFFAERPEGSVSTLKIQRTQQEDSAVYLCASSLEQGKNSPLHFGNGTRLTVT.